These 24 T cell receptor beta chains share one sample of origin, sequenced in a study of shared clonotypes between healthy human individuals (dated by TCRdb to 2020 to 2021). Libraries were built with the immunoSEQ multiplex PCR assay. Drawn from immuneACCESS, this table holds only the in-frame rearrangements with V and J called that TCRdb kept. Clones are partly lost; checked studies trace under half to an unresolved V gene and leave the rest unexplained. In this sample the table shows over a million clones, 60% to 80% of which occur a single time. The ten largest make up 1.5% of the sample. The sequenced sample was memory CD4+ T cells sorted from blood. The meaning of the sample's cell subset or site label: CD45RA-negative fraction. Receptors were obtained from a young man in good health.

The CDR3 is CASRAPRAGDTQYF. The CDR3 DNA reads as TGTGCCAGCAGGGCTCCGAGGGCGGGAGATACGCAGTATTTT. The J gene is TRBJ2-3, the V gene TRBV6-6, with D perhaps matching TRBD2 (5 bases). The CDR3 consists of 14 residues. Germline V gives CDR1 MNHNY, CDR2 SVGAGI (reference sequence). Trimming pared 6 bases from V and 5 bases from J, leaving 15 bases between.

The chain is built from TRBV7-6 and TRBJ2-6; D gene ambiguous. Trimming left V 1 base short and J 1 base short, with 17 bases between. The CDR3 has 19 amino acids. Germline CDR1 is SGHVS and CDR2 is FNYEAQ. In DNA, the CDR3 is TGTGCCAGCAGCTTAGACTCCCGGACGTCGCTGTCTGGGGCCAACGTCCTGACTTTC. It yields the protein CASSLDSRTSLSGANVLTF.

A note on this clone: The same CDR3 is also encoded by other DNA sequences in this sample. The chain joins TRBV19 to TRBJ1-5, with TRBD1 identical over 8 bases. Looked up from germline, CDR1 is LNHDA and CDR2 is SQIVND (reference sequence). V gave up 4 bases and J gave up 5 bases; unmatched junction bases: 4. The CDR3 totals 14 residues. The CDR3 loop reads CASSTTGGYQPQHF. The CDR3 region has the DNA TGTGCCAGTAGTACCACAGGGGGGTATCAGCCCCAGCATTTT.

CDR3 sequence (DNA): TGTGCCAGCAGTTACGGGGGGGTCTCTAACACCGGGGAGCTGTTTTTT. Protein sequence: CASSYGGVSNTGELFF. The chain has TRBV6-5 and TRBJ2-2; 7 bases match TRBD2. The junction had 5 bases not matched to a gene; V was cut back by 2 bases and J by 2 bases. Germline V gene sequence: CDR1 MNHEY, CDR2 SVGAGI. This CDR3 comprises 16 residues.

The J gene is TRBJ2-7, the V gene TRBV28; no clear D gene. The V gene's germline CDR1 is MDHEN and CDR2 SYDVKM. Trimming took 3 bases from V and 2 from J, leaving 11 bases between them. This CDR3 is built from 14 residues. The CDR3 DNA follows: TGTGCCAGCAGTTTGCGTGATCCTCCCTACGAGCAGTACTTC. It translates to CASSLRDPPYEQYF.

The chain combines TRBV6-5 with TRBJ1-3; D not resolved. Trimming removed 2 bases at V and 0 bases at J, with 8 bases between. CDR1 and CDR2 (germline): MNHEY, SVGAGI. This CDR3 has 15 residues. CDR3 nucleotides: TGTGCCAGCAGTTACCACGGAATCTCTGGAAACACCATATATTTT. It encodes CASSYHGISGNTIYF.

For this clone: An end of the junction differs from the germline gene, which may be a read error. The rearrangement uses TRBV7-7 and TRBJ2-3; D possibly matches TRBD1 or TRBD2 (5 bases each). The germline V gene encodes CDR1 SSHAT and CDR2 FNYEAQ (reference sequence). CDR3 length: 14 residues. The CDR3 protein is CASSLAGTTDTQYF. The CDR3 bases are TGTGCTAGCAGCTTGGCAGGGACCACAGATACGCAGTATTTT.

About this clone: One base away lies a much larger clone, so this may be a sequencing read error. The V gene is TRBV11-2, the J gene TRBJ2-1; D gene ambiguous. The CDR3 spans 15 residues. V was pared by 1 base and J by 0 bases, with 7 bases between. CDR1 and CDR2 (germline): SGHAT, FQNNGV. The CDR3 protein is CASSLGGSSYNEQFF. The DNA of the CDR3 is TGTGCCAGCAGCTTAGGCGGCAGCTCCTACAATGAGCAGTTCTTC.

The V gene is TRBV4-1, the J gene TRBJ2-7; 12 bases map to TRBD2. There are 16 residues in the CDR3. Germline V gene data show CDR1 as MGHRA and CDR2 as YSYEKL. Germline trimming cut 0 bases from V and 6 bases from J; bases unmatched to any gene: 6. The chain's CDR3 is CASSQERLAGVLEQYF. In DNA, the CDR3 is TGCGCCAGCAGCCAAGAAAGACTAGCGGGAGTTCTCGAGCAGTACTTC.

A word on this clone: This specimen includes other DNA sequences encoding the same CDR3. V and J are TRBV5-1 and TRBJ2-5; the D call may be TRBD1 or TRBD2 (5 bases each). The V gene's germline CDR1 is SGHRS and CDR2 YFSETQ. Trimming cost V 1 base and J 4 bases, with 8 bases left between them. This CDR3 spans 13 amino acids. The DNA for the CDR3 is TGCGCCAGCAGCTTGAGTGGGGGAGAGACCCAGTACTTC. Its translation: CASSLSGGETQYF.

This chain uses TRBV29-1 with TRBJ1-4; 9 nucleotides align to TRBD1. The trim removed 6 bases at V and 7 bases at J, leaving 9 bases unmatched. CDR1 is SQVTM, CDR2 ANQGSEA, per germline. CDR3 length equals 14 residues. CDR3 sequence (DNA): TGCAGCGTCCTTACAGGGGGCGCGGGTGAAAAACTGTTTTTT. Translating it yields CSVLTGGAGEKLFF.

This clone was seen once. V usage is TRBV2 and J usage is TRBJ1-5, with a possible D match to TRBD1 (6 bases). With 7 bases removed from V and 4 bases from J, the gap between germline ends came to 14 bases. CDR1 and CDR2 (germline): SNHLY, FYNNEI. The CDR3 contains 14 residues. The DNA for the CDR3 is TGTGCCAGCAAGCTGGACAGAGCAAATCAGCCCCAGCATTTT. It specifies CASKLDRANQPQHF.

V is TRBV11-2 and J is TRBJ1-4; unclear D gene. Trimming cost V 5 bases and J 0 bases, with 13 bases left between them. Germline CDR1 is SGHAT and CDR2 is FQNNGV. There are 16 residues in the CDR3. CDR3 residues: CASSPADLTTNEKLFF. CDR3 coding DNA: TGTGCCAGCAGCCCCGCAGATCTCACAACTAATGAAAAACTGTTTTTT.

The rearrangement uses TRBV10-1 and TRBJ2-1; 11 positions agree with TRBD2. Germline V CDR1 and CDR2: WNHNN, SYGVQD (reference sequence). CDR3 length equals 13 residues. Unmatched junction bases numbered 10, after V lost 6 bases and J lost 15 bases. This CDR3 is CASSATSGESTFF. The DNA of the CDR3 is TGCGCCAGCAGCGCGACTAGCGGGGAGAGTACGTTCTTC.

The sample holds a few counts of this clone. V usage is TRBV6-1 and J usage is TRBJ1-5, with a tentative D call TRBD1 (5 bases). This CDR3 comprises 14 residues. Germline V gene sequence: CDR1 MNHNS, CDR2 SASEGT. Deletions cut 5 bases from V and 3 bases from J, with 11 bases between. Here the CDR3 reads CASSLGPFNQPQHF. The CDR3 DNA reads as TGTGCCAGCAGTCTGGGACCGTTCAATCAGCCCCAGCATTTT.

The V call is TRBV29-1, the J call TRBJ2-3; D is unclear. Trimming pared 7 bases from V and 2 bases from J, leaving 7 bases between. The length of the CDR3 is 11 residues. Germline V gene sequence: CDR1 SQVTM, CDR2 ANQGSEA. The CDR3 is CSATNTDTQYF. In DNA, the CDR3 is TGCAGCGCCACAAACACAGATACGCAGTATTTT.

The chain recombines TRBV9 with TRBJ1-5, with D maybe TRBD1 (6 bases). CDR1 SGDLS and CDR2 YYNGEE come from the germline V gene. V lost 3 bases and J lost 4, with 11 bases in between. CDR3 length: 14 residues. Written as DNA, the CDR3 is TGTGCCAGCAGCGCGGGACACCTGAATCAGCCCCAGCATTTT. As protein: CASSAGHLNQPQHF. Drawing the rest from reference TRBV9 and TRBJ1-5, the complete variable domain is DSGVTQTPKHLITATGQRVTLRCSPRSGDLSVYWYQQSLDQGLQFLIQYYNGEERAKGNILERFSAQQFPDLHSELNLSSLELGDSALYFCASSAGHLNQPQHFGDGTRLSIL.

This clone was seen a few times. The chain recombines TRBV5-1 with TRBJ2-2, with 8 bases that match TRBD1. CDR1 is SGHRS and CDR2 is YFSETQ in the germline V gene. Germline trimming cut 4 bases from V and 0 bases from J; bases unmatched to any gene: 5. There are 16 residues in the CDR3. CDR3 DNA sequence: TGCGCCAGCAGCCTGGGGGACAGGTCGAACACCGGGGAGCTGTTTTTT. This translates into CASSLGDRSNTGELFF.

V and J are TRBV12-5 and TRBJ1-1, with 8 bases that match TRBD1. The CDR3 consists of 17 residues. From germline, CDR1 is LGHNT and CDR2 FRNRAP. V was pared by 1 base and J by 5 bases, with 12 bases of the junction left unmatched. The CDR3 DNA follows: TGTGCTAGTGGTTTGGGCCTACCGCAGGGGGCGCGAACTGAAGCTTTCTTT. Amino acid sequence: CASGLGLPQGARTEAFF.

Comments on this clone: A clone one base away is much larger, so this may be a read error. Different DNA sequences within this sample yield the same CDR3. The gene calls are TRBV5-1 and TRBJ1-2; a weak D match, TRBD1 (5 bases). The length of the CDR3 is 13 residues. Germline-derived CDR1 and CDR2 are SGHRS and YFSETQ. Trimming removed 4 bases at V and 2 bases at J, with 9 bases between. This CDR3 is CASSPDNNYGYTF. CDR3 coding DNA: TGCGCCAGCAGCCCGGACAACAACTATGGCTACACCTTC.

The table lists this clone with a few counts. The chain couples TRBV7-6 to TRBJ2-3, with 13 bases identical to TRBD2. The CDR3 has 15 residues. V shed 5 bases, J shed 4 bases, and the junction held 3 bases outside the gene matches. Germline V CDR1 and CDR2: SGHVS, FNYEAQ. The CDR3 reads CASSQTSGGADTQYF. CDR3 bases: TGTGCCAGCAGCCAAACTAGCGGGGGGGCAGATACGCAGTATTTT.

The V call is TRBV5-1, the J call TRBJ2-1; tentative D call: TRBD1 (5 bases). The CDR3 spans 16 residues. The germline V gene encodes CDR1 SGHRS and CDR2 YFSETQ. V gave up 4 bases and J gave up 6 bases, with 20 bases separating them. The CDR3, as DNA: TGCGCCAGCAGCCCGCCCGGCCAGGGTGTTCGCAATGAGCAGTTCTTC. Its translation is CASSPPGQGVRNEQFF.

This rearrangement joins TRBV18 to TRBJ2-1; TRBD2 might be the D (6 bases). Trimming cost V 1 base and J 7 bases, with 8 bases left between them. In germline, CDR1 is KGHSH, CDR2 LQKENI. The CDR3 has 13 residues. CDR3 DNA sequence: TGTGCCAGCTCACCACGACTAGTGAATGAGCAGTTCTTC. Residues: CASSPRLVNEQFF.

The rearrangement links TRBV28 to TRBJ2-1; no definite D call. This CDR3 comprises 11 residues. Per germline, CDR1 MDHEN and CDR2 SYDVKM. V shed 7 bases and J shed 8 bases, with 9 bases lying between them. This CDR3 is CASIAGHEQFF. CDR3 bases: TGTGCCAGCATCGCCGGGCATGAGCAGTTCTTC.